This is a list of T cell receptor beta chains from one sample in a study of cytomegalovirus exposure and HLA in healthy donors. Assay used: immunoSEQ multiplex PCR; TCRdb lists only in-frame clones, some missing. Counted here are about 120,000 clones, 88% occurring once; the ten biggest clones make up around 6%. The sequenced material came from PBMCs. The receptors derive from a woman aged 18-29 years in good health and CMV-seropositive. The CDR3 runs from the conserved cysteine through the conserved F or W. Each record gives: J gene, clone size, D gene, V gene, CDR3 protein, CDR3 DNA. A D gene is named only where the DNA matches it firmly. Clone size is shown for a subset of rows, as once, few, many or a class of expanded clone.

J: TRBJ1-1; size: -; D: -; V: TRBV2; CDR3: CASSGAAGTEAFF; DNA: TGTGCCAGCAGTGGAGCCGCGGGGACTGAAGCTTTCTTT
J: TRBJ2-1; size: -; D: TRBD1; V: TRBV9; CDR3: CASSLQGDNYNEQFF; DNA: TGTGCCAGCAGCTTACAGGGGGATAACTACAATGAGCAGTTCTTC
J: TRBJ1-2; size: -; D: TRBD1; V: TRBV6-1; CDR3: CASSGQGYGYTF; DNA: TGTGCCAGCAGTGGACAGGGCTATGGCTACACCTTC
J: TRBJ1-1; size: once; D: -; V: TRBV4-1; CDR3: CASSQVGDRHEAFF; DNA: TGCGCCAGCAGCCAAGTTGGAGACAGGCACGAAGCTTTCTTT
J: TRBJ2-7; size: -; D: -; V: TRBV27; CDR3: CASSFSGDYEQYF; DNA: TGTGCCAGCAGTTTTTCTGGAGACTACGAGCAGTACTTC
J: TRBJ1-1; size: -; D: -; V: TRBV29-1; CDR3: CSVEQGTIKDTEAFF; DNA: TGCAGCGTTGAACAGGGTACGATTAAGGACACTGAAGCTTTCTTT
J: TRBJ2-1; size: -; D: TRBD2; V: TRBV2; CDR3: CASSDGLGDEQFF; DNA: TGTGCCAGCAGCGACGGACTAGGGGATGAGCAGTTCTTC
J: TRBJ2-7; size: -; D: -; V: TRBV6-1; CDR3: CASSGTFEQYF; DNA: TGTGCCAGCAGTGGAACTTTCGAGCAGTACTTC
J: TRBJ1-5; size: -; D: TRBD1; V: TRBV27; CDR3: CASSLYATGGNQPQHF; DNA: TGTGCCAGCAGTTTATATGCAACAGGGGGCAATCAGCCCCAGCATTTT
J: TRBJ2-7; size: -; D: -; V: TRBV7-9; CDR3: CASSLTGTWNEQYF; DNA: TGTGCCAGCAGCTTAACCGGGACTTGGAACGAGCAGTACTTC
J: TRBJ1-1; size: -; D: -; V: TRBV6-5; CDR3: CASSTGIRGTEAFF; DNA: TGTGCCAGCAGTACCGGGATCCGGGGAACTGAAGCTTTCTTT
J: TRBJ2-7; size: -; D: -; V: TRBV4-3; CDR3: CASSQEAPTRGNEQYF; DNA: TGCGCCAGCAGCCAAGAGGCCCCTACCCGGGGAAACGAGCAGTACTTC
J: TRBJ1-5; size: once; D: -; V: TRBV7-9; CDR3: CASSLAGQPWGQPQHF; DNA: TGTGCCAGCAGCTTAGCTGGACAGCCCTGGGGTCAGCCCCAGCATTTT
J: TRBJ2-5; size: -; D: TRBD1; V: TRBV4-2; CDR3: CASSKSDRAGETQYF; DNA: TGTGCCAGCAGCAAATCGGACAGGGCAGGGGAGACCCAGTACTTC
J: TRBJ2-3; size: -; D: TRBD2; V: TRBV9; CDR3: CASSVLAGATIITDTQYF; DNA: TGTGCCAGCAGCGTGTTAGCGGGGGCCACCATAATCACAGATACGCAGTATTTT
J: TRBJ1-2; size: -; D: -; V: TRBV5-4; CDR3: CASSLALTGDWNGYTF; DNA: TGTGCCAGCAGCTTGGCTTTGACAGGTGACTGGAATGGCTACACCTTC
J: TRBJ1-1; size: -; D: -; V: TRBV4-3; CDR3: CASSLGRGHGTEAFF; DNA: TGCGCCAGCAGCTTGGGAAGGGGCCATGGTACTGAAGCTTTCTTT
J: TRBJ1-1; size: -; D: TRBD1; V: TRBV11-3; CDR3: CASSPGGQGTEAFF; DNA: TGTGCCAGCAGCCCAGGGGGACAGGGCACTGAAGCTTTCTTT
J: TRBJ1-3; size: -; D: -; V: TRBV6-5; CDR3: CASSPTDISGNTIYF; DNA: TGTGCCAGCAGCCCAACAGATATCTCTGGAAACACCATATATTTT
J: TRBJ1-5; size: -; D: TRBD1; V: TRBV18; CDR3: CASSPAGTGEGNQPQHF; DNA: TGTGCCAGCTCACCAGCGGGTACAGGGGAAGGCAATCAGCCCCAGCATTTT
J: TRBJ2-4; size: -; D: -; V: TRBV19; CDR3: CASSTDAGKNIQYF; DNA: TGTGCCAGTAGTACAGACGCAGGGAAAAACATTCAGTACTTC
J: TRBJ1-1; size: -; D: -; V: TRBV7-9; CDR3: CATNDRKDTEAFF; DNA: TGTGCCACCAACGACAGGAAAGACACTGAAGCTTTCTTT
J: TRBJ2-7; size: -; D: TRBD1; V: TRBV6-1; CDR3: CASRGTGDYEQYF; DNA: TGTGCCAGCAGGGGGACAGGGGACTACGAGCAGTACTTC
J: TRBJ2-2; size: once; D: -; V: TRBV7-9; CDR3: CASSLGGGGGELFF; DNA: TGTGCCAGCAGCTTAGGGGGAGGCGGCGGGGAGCTGTTTTTT
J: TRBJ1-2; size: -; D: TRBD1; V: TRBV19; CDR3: CATRTGSLFGYTF; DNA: TGTGCCACCCGGACAGGGTCACTCTTTGGCTACACCTTC
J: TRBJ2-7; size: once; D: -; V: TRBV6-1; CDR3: CASSERHRVYEQYF; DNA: TGTGCCAGCAGTGAAAGACACAGGGTCTACGAGCAGTACTTC
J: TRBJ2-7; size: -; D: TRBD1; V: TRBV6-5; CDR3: CASSYTGGFSYEQYF; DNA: TGTGCCAGCAGTTACACAGGGGGCTTTTCCTACGAGCAGTACTTC
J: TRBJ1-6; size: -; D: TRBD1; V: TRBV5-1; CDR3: CASSPGTGGSPLHF; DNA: TGCGCCAGCAGCCCCGGGACAGGTGGTTCACCCCTCCACTTT
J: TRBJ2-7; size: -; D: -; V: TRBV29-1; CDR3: CSVEDRAGAAYEQYF; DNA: TGCAGCGTTGAAGATAGGGCGGGGGCTGCCTACGAGCAGTACTTC
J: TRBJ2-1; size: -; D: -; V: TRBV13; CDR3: CASSFPGNNEQFF; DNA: TGTGCCAGCAGCTTTCCAGGAAACAATGAGCAGTTCTTC
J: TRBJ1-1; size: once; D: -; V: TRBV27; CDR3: CASRFALATTEAFF; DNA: TGTGCCAGCAGGTTCGCCCTAGCGACCACTGAAGCTTTCTTT
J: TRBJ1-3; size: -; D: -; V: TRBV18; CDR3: CASSPPPGGHLSGNTIYF; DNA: TGTGCCAGCTCACCACCCCCGGGGGGCCACCTCTCTGGAAACACCATATATTTT
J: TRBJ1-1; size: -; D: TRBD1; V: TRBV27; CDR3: CASSLRQGLDTEAFF; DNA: TGTGCCAGCAGTTTACGACAGGGATTGGACACTGAAGCTTTCTTT
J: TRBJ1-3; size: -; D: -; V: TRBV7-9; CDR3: CASGIGGPGNTIYF; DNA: TGTGCCAGCGGGATAGGGGGACCTGGAAACACCATATATTTT
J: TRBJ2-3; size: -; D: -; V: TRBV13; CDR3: CASSPFVVDTQYF; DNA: TGTGCCAGCAGCCCATTTGTTGTGGATACGCAGTATTTT
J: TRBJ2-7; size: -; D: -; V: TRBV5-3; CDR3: CARKGGSANSYEQYF; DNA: TGTGCCAGAAAGGGAGGTAGTGCTAACTCCTACGAGCAGTACTTC
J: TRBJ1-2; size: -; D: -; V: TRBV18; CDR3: CASSLVQGTSNYGYTF; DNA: TGTGCCAGCTCACTAGTACAGGGTACCTCTAACTATGGCTACACCTTC
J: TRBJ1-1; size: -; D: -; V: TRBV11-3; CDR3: CASSLASGANTEAFF; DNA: TGTGCCAGCAGCTTGGCCTCAGGGGCGAACACTGAAGCTTTCTTT
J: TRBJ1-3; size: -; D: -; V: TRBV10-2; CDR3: CASSEGQHSGNTIYF; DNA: TGCGCCAGCAGTGAGGGACAGCATTCTGGAAACACCATATATTTT
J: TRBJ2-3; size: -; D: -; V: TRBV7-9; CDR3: CASSPGLTSTDTQYF; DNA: TGTGCCAGCAGCCCCGGACTAACTAGCACAGATACGCAGTATTTT
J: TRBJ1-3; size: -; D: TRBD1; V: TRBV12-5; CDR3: CASGTGQPSVF; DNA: TGTGCTAGTGGTACGGGACAGCCCAGTGTTTTT
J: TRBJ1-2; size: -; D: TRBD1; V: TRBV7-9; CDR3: CASSLATGIGYTF; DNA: TGTGCCAGCAGCTTAGCGACAGGGATAGGCTACACCTTC
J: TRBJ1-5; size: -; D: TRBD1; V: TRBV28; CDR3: CASSSLGQGGKGNQPQHF; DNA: TGTGCCAGCAGTTCACTTGGACAGGGGGGAAAGGGCAATCAGCCCCAGCATTTT
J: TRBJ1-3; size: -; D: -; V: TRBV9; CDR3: CASSVQRGGGNTIYF; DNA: TGTGCCAGCAGCGTCCAGCGGGGAGGAGGAAACACCATATATTTT